Here is one T cell receptor (beta chain) with its context. This entry belongs to a study of T cell responses to AZD1222 COVID-19 vaccine. Germline CDR1 is KGHSH and CDR2 is LQKENI. The CDR3 is 13 amino acids. V gave up 8 bases and J gave up 10 bases, with 17 bases separating them. Only in-frame clones appear in the TCRdb table, and some are missing; sequencing was by immunoSEQ multiplex PCR. Of roughly 75,000 clones listed, about 83% are singletons. This clonotype was sampled from an adult in good health. The starting material was peripheral blood, obtained on day 0 of AZD1222 vaccination. The gene calls are TRBV18 and TRBJ1-4; D unclear. CDR3 amino acids: CASTGVQDGKLFF. The CDR3 DNA follows: TGTGCCAGCACTGGGGTCCAGGACGGAAAACTGTTTTTT.